This T cell receptor beta chain came from a study of neoadjuvant anti-PD-1 for oral cavity cancer. This CDR3 has 14 amino acids. CDR1 is SGHTA and CDR2 is FQGNSA in the germline V gene. Trimming stripped 1 base from V and 5 bases from J, with 10 bases between. TCRdb's table, derived via immunoSEQ multiplex PCR, lists solely in-frame clones and lacks some. This table holds around 35,000 clones, around 40% found once. Time point described: after neoadjuvant nivolumab, at surgical resection. This chain joins TRBV7-2 and TRBJ2-3, with D possibly being TRBD1 (6 bases). Sequences were derived from tumor tissue, sampled after nivolumab (anti-PD-1) treatment. This TCR came from a person aged 40 to 85 with oral cavity squamous cell carcinoma. The CDR3 bases are TGTGCCAGCAGCTTAGGGGGGCGTGTAGATACGCAGTATTTT. This encodes CASSLGGRVDTQYF.